A selection of T cell receptor beta chains follows, all from one sample in a study of Ad26.COV2.S vaccination and SARS-CoV-2 variants. Sequenced by immunoSEQ multiplex PCR; TCRdb stores in-frame clones only, minus some. The table has about 400,000 clones, about 88% seen once. Source: peripheral blood, taken in a trial of Ad26.COV2.S vaccine versus placebo. These receptors all come from a person between 18 and 60 years old who received the Ad26.COV2.S COVID-19 vaccine or a placebo. Both conserved end residues are part of each CDR3. The order of the fields is clone size, J gene, V gene, D gene, CDR3 protein, CDR3 DNA. D genes are given only for firm matches. The size of a clone is reported for some rows only, either as once, few or many, or as a class for expanded clones.

abundance: NA; j_gene: TRBJ2-6; v_gene: TRBV4-1; d_gene: TRBD1; CDR3aa: CASSQEGGSNSGANVLTF; CDR3nt: TGCGCCAGCAGCCAAGAAGGGGGCTCCAACTCTGGGGCCAACGTCCTGACTTTC
abundance: NA; j_gene: TRBJ1-2; v_gene: TRBV15; d_gene: NA; CDR3aa: CATSRDGQINYGYTF; CDR3nt: TGTGCCACCAGCAGAGATGGCCAGATTAACTATGGCTACACCTTC
abundance: NA; j_gene: TRBJ1-5; v_gene: TRBV7-8; d_gene: NA; CDR3aa: CASSSEAYQPQHF; CDR3nt: TGTGCCAGCAGCTCAGAGGCTTATCAGCCCCAGCATTTT
abundance: NA; j_gene: TRBJ1-5; v_gene: TRBV19; d_gene: TRBD1; CDR3aa: CASKDRGYSNQPQHF; CDR3nt: TGTGCCAGTAAGGACAGGGGATATAGCAATCAGCCCCAGCATTTT
abundance: few; j_gene: TRBJ1-1; v_gene: TRBV5-1; d_gene: NA; CDR3aa: CASSFGGTEAFF; CDR3nt: TGCGCCAGCAGCTTCGGTGGCACTGAAGCTTTCTTT
abundance: NA; j_gene: TRBJ1-2; v_gene: TRBV30; d_gene: TRBD1; CDR3aa: CAWSPGGGNYGYTF; CDR3nt: TGTGCCTGGAGTCCAGGGGGTGGGAACTATGGCTACACCTTC
abundance: NA; j_gene: TRBJ1-1; v_gene: TRBV18; d_gene: NA; CDR3aa: CASSPPRGPLNTEAFF; CDR3nt: TGTGCCAGCTCGCCCCCCAGGGGACCCTTGAACACTGAAGCTTTCTTT
abundance: NA; j_gene: TRBJ2-3; v_gene: TRBV6-4; d_gene: NA; CDR3aa: CASSDSGQADTQYF; CDR3nt: TGTGCCAGCAGTGACTCGGGCCAGGCAGATACGCAGTATTTT
abundance: NA; j_gene: TRBJ1-1; v_gene: TRBV6-5; d_gene: NA; CDR3aa: CASSSPPGTEAFF; CDR3nt: TGTGCCAGCAGTTCCCCGCCAGGAACTGAAGCTTTCTTT
abundance: NA; j_gene: TRBJ1-2; v_gene: TRBV5-8; d_gene: NA; CDR3aa: CASSLVGDYGYTF; CDR3nt: TGTGCCAGCAGCTTGGTGGGGGACTATGGCTACACCTTC
abundance: few; j_gene: TRBJ1-5; v_gene: TRBV6-7; d_gene: NA; CDR3aa: CASSSSGWCNQPQHF; CDR3nt: TGTGCCAGCAGTTCCTCGGGGTGGTGCAATCAGCCCCAGCATTTT
abundance: NA; j_gene: TRBJ2-7; v_gene: TRBV7-3; d_gene: NA; CDR3aa: CASSLSARSEQYF; CDR3nt: TGTGCCAGCAGCTTATCCGCACGATCCGAGCAGTACTTC
abundance: NA; j_gene: TRBJ1-1; v_gene: TRBV7-9; d_gene: NA; CDR3aa: CASSSSNLYTEAFF; CDR3nt: TGTGCCAGCAGCTCCTCCAATCTCTACACTGAAGCTTTCTTT
abundance: many; j_gene: TRBJ1-3; v_gene: TRBV27; d_gene: NA; CDR3aa: CASSASRDTVSGNTIYF; CDR3nt: TGTGCCAGCAGTGCATCTCGGGACACTGTCTCTGGAAACACCATATATTTT
abundance: NA; j_gene: TRBJ1-1; v_gene: TRBV6-6; d_gene: TRBD1; CDR3aa: CASRTAGQGNTEAFF; CDR3nt: TGTGCCAGCAGAACTGCGGGACAGGGGAACACTGAAGCTTTCTTT
abundance: NA; j_gene: TRBJ1-1; v_gene: TRBV11-2; d_gene: TRBD1; CDR3aa: CASSLTGGGLNTEAFF; CDR3nt: TGTGCCAGCAGCTTGACAGGGGGCGGTTTGAACACTGAAGCTTTCTTT
abundance: NA; j_gene: TRBJ2-1; v_gene: TRBV5-4; d_gene: NA; CDR3aa: CASSLERVYNEQFF; CDR3nt: TGTGCCAGCAGCTTGGAGCGGGTCTACAATGAGCAGTTCTTC
abundance: NA; j_gene: TRBJ2-2; v_gene: TRBV24-1; d_gene: TRBD2; CDR3aa: CATSPGAGGTGELFF; CDR3nt: TGTGCCACCAGCCCGGGGGCGGGAGGAACCGGGGAGCTGTTTTTT